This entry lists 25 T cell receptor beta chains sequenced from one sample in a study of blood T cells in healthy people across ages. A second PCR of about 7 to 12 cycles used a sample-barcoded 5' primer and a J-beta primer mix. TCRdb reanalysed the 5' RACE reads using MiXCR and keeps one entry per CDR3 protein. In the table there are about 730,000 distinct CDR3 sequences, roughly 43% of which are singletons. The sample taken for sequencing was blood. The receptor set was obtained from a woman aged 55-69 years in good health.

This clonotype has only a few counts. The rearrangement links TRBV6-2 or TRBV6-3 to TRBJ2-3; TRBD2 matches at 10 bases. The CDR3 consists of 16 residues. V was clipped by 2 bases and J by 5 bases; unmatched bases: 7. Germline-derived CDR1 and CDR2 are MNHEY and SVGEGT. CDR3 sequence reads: CASSYSLAGERDTQYF. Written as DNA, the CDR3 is TGTGCCAGCAGTTACAGCCTAGCGGGAGAAAGAGATACGCAGTATTTT.

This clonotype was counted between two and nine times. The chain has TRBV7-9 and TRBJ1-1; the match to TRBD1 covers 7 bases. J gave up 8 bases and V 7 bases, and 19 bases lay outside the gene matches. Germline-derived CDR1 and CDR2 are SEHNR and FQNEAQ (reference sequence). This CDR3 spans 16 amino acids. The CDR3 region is CASTQFNEPGQLEAFF. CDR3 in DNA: TGTGCCAGCACCCAATTTAACGAACCGGGACAGTTAGAAGCTTTCTTT. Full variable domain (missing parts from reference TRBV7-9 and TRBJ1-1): DTGVSQNPRHKITKRGQNVTFRCDPISEHNRLYWYRQTLGQGPEFLTYFQNEAQLEKSRLLSDRFSAERPKGSFSTLEIQRTEQGDSAMYLCASTQFNEPGQLEAFFGQGTRLTVV.

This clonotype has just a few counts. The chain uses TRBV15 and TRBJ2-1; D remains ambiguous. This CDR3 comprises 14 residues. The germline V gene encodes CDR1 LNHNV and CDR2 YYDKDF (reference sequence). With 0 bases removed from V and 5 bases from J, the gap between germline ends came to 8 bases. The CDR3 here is CATSRDFANNEQFF. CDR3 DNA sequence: TGTGCCACCAGCAGAGATTTTGCCAACAATGAGCAGTTCTTC. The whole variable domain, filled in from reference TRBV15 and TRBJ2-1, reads DAMVIQNPRYQVTQFGKPVTLSCSQTLNHNVMYWYQQKSSQAPKLLFHYYDKDFNNEADTPDNFQSRRPNTSFCFLDIRSPGLGDTAMYLCATSRDFANNEQFFGPGTRLTVL.

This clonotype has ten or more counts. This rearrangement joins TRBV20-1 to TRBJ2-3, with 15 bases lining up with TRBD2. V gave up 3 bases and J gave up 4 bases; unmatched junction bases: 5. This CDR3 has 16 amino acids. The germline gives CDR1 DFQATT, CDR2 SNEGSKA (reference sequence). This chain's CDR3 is CSASGLAGGIADTQYF. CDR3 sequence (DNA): TGCAGTGCTAGCGGACTAGCGGGAGGGATAGCAGATACGCAGTATTTT.

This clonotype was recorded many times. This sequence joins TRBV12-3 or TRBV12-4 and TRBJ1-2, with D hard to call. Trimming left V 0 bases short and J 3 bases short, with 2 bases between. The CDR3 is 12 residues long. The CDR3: CASSLAYYGYTF. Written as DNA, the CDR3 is TGTGCCAGCAGTTTAGCTTACTATGGCTACACCTTC.

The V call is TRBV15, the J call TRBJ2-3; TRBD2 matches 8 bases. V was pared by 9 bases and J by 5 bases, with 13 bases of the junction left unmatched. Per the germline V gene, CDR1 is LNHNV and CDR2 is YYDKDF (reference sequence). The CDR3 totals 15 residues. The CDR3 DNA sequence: TGTGCCACAAAAAGGACTAGCAATTTGGGAGATACGCAGTATTTT. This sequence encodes CATKRTSNLGDTQYF.

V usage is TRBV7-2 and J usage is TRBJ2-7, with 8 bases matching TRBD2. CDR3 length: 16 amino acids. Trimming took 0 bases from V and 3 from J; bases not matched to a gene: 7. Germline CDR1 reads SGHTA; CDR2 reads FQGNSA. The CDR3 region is CASSLATSGDVYEQYF. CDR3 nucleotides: TGTGCCAGCAGCTTAGCCACTAGCGGAGACGTCTACGAGCAGTACTTC.

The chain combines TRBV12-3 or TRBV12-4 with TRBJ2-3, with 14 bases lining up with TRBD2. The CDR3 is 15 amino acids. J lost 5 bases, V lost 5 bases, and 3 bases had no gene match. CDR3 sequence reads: CASSTGLAGEDTQYF. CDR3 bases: TGTGCCAGCAGTACGGGACTAGCGGGAGAAGATACGCAGTATTTT.

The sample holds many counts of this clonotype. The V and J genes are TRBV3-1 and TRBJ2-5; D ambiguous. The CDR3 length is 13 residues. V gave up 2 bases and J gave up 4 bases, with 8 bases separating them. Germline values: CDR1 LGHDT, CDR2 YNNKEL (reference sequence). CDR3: CASSQTGAETQYF. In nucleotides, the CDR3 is TGTGCCAGCAGCCAAACTGGTGCAGAGACCCAGTACTTC.

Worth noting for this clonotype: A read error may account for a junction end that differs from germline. The chain's CDR3 is CTSSLAQGVDTQYF. CDR3 DNA: TGTACCAGCAGCTTGGCCCAGGGGGTAGATACGCAGTATTTT. The rearrangement uses TRBV5-6 and TRBJ2-3; 7 nucleotides align to TRBD1. Germline V gives CDR1 SGHDT, CDR2 YYEEEE. The length of the CDR3 is 14 residues.

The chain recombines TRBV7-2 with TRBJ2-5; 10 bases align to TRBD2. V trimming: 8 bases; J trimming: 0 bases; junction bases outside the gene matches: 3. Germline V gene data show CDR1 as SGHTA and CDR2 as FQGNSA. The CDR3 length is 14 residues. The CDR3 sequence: CASSLAGYQETQYF. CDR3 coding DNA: TGTGCCAGCTCACTAGCGGGGTACCAAGAGACCCAGTACTTC.

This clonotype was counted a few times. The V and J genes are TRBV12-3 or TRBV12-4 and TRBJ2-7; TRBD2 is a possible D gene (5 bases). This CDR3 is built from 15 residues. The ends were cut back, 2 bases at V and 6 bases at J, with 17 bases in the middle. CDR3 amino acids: CASSLRTAQSGEQYF. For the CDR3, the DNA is TGTGCCAGCAGTTTACGGACGGCCCAAAGCGGCGAGCAGTACTTC.

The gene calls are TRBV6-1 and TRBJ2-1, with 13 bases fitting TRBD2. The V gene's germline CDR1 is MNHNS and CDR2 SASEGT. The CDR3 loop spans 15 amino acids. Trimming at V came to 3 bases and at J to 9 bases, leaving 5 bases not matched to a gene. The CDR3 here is CASSDRLAGGGEQFF. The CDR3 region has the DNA TGTGCCAGCAGTGACCGACTAGCGGGAGGTGGTGAGCAGTTCTTC.

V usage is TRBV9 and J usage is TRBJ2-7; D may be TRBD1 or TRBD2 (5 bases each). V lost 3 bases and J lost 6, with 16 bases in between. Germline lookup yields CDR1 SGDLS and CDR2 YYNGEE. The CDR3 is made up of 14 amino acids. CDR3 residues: CASSAALGRAEQYF. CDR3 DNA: TGTGCCAGCAGCGCAGCCTTGGGACGGGCCGAGCAGTACTTC.

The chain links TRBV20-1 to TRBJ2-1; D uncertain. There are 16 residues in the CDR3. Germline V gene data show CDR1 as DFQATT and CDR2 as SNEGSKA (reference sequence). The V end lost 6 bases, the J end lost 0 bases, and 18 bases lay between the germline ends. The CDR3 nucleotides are TGCAGTGCATTTACCAACGACGAGAACTCCTACAATGAGCAGTTCTTC. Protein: CSAFTNDENSYNEQFF.

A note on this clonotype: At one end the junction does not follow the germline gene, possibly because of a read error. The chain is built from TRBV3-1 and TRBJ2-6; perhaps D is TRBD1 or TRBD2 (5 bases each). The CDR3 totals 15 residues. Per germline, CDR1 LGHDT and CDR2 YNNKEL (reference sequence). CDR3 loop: CASSQRGSEANVLTF. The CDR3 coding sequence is TGTGCCAGCAGCCAACGGGGCTCTGAGGCCAACGTCCTGACTTTC.

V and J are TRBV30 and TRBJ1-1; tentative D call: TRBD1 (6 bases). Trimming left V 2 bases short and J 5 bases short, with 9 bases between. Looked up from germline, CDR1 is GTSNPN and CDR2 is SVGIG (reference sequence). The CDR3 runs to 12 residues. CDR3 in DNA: TGTGCCTGGAGTACAGGGTTTACTGAAGCTTTCTTT. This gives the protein CAWSTGFTEAFF.

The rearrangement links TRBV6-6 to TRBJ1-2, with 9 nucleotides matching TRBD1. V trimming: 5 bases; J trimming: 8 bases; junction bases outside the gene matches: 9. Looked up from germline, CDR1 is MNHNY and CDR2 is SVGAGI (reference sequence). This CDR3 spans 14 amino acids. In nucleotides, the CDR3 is TGTGCCAGCAGTCCGCTCGGGACAGGGAAAGGCTACACCTTC. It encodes CASSPLGTGKGYTF.

The DNA of the CDR3 is TGCAGTGCTAGAGTCACAGGGTTGAACACTGAAGCTTTCTTT. Protein: CSARVTGLNTEAFF. The chain recombines TRBV20-1 with TRBJ1-1; maybe TRBD1 (6 bases). The CDR3 runs to 14 residues. The germline gives CDR1 DFQATT, CDR2 SNEGSKA (reference sequence). V was trimmed by 1 base and J by 0 bases, leaving 9 bases between them.

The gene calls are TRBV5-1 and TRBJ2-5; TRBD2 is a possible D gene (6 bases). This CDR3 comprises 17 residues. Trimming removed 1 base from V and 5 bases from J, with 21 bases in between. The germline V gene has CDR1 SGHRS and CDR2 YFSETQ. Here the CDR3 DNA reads TGCGCCAGCAGCTTGCTTACGGAGGAGGGGTATAGGGAGACCCAGTACTTC. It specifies CASSLLTEEGYRETQYF.

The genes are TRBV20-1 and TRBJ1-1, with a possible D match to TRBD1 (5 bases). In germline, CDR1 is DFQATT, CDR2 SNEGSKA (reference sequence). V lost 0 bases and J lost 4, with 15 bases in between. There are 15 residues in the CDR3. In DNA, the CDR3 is TGCAGTGCTAGAGAAGGCGCGGGGGGAGGCACTGAAGCTTTCTTT. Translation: CSAREGAGGGTEAFF.

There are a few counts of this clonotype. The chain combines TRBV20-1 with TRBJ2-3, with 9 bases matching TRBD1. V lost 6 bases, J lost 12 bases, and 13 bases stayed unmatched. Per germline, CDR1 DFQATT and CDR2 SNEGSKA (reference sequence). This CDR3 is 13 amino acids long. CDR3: CSARQGVLRPQYF. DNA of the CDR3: TGCAGTGCCCGACAGGGGGTCCTTCGCCCTCAGTATTTT.

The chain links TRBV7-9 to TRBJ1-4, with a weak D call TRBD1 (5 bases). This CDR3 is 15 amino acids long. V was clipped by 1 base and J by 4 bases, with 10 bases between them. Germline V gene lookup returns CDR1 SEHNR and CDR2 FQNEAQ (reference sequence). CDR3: CASSLDPGHNEKLFF. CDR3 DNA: TGTGCCAGCAGCTTAGATCCAGGGCATAATGAAAAACTGTTTTTT.

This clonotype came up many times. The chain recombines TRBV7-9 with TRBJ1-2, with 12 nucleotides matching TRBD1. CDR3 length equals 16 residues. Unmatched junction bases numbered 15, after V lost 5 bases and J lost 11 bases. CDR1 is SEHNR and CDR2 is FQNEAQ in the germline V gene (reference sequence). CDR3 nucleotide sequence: TGTGCCAGCAGCCGGGACAGGGGGCGAGAGGTAGCGAGGTACACCTTC. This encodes CASSRDRGREVARYTF.

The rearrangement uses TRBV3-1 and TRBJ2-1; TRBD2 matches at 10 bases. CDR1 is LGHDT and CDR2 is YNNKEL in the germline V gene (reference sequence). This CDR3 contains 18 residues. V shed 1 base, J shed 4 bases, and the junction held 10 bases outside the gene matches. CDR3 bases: TGTGCCAGCAGCCAAGGGACTAGCGGCCGGACTCAATACAATGAGCAGTTCTTC. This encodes CASSQGTSGRTQYNEQFF.